The 3 T cell receptor beta chains below all came from one sample that was sequenced in a study of shared clonotypes between healthy human individuals. Measured with immunoSEQ multiplex PCR; TCRdb has only the in-frame clones, and not every one. This repertoire shows roughly 2.5 million clones, roughly 92% found once; its top ten account for around 0.14%. The sample was naive CD4+ T cells sorted from blood. Subset described: CD45RA+ positively selected. Receptors were obtained from a man aged 18 to 30 in good health.

This clone was detected only once. The chain joins TRBV7-2 to TRBJ1-2, with D tentatively TRBD1 (6 bases). With 0 bases removed from V and 5 bases from J, the gap between germline ends came to 13 bases. The CDR3 is 15 amino acids. CDR1 and CDR2 from the germline V gene are SGHTA and FQGNSA. Written as DNA, the CDR3 is TGTGCCAGCAGCTTAGCCGGAAGGGACATTTATGGCTACACCTTC. It codes for CASSLAGRDIYGYTF.

The table lists this clone with a count of one. The gene calls are TRBV10-3 and TRBJ2-2; D is unclear. The germline V and J ends were trimmed by 6 bases and 5 bases, with 7 bases remaining between them. CDR1 is ENHRY and CDR2 is SYGVKD in the germline V gene. The CDR3 is made up of 12 amino acids. The CDR3 DNA reads TGTGCCATCAGATTCGGGACCGGGGAGCTGTTTTTT. Translation: CAIRFGTGELFF.

V is TRBV5-1 and J is TRBJ2-7; tentatively, D is TRBD1 or TRBD2 (5 bases each). This CDR3 contains 14 residues. V lost 0 bases to trimming and J lost 9 bases, with 16 bases between them. Germline lookup yields CDR1 SGHRS and CDR2 YFSETQ. CDR3 protein: CASSLDGTVYGQYF. DNA for the CDR3: TGCGCCAGCAGCTTGGATGGGACGGTCTATGGGCAGTACTTC. Looking up the rest from reference TRBV5-1 and TRBJ2-7 gives the full variable domain: KAGVTQTPRYLIKTRGQQVTLSCSPISGHRSVSWYQQTPGQGLQFLFEYFSETQRNKGNFPGRFSGRQFSNSRSEMNVSTLELGDSALYLCASSLDGTVYGQYFGPGTRLTVT.